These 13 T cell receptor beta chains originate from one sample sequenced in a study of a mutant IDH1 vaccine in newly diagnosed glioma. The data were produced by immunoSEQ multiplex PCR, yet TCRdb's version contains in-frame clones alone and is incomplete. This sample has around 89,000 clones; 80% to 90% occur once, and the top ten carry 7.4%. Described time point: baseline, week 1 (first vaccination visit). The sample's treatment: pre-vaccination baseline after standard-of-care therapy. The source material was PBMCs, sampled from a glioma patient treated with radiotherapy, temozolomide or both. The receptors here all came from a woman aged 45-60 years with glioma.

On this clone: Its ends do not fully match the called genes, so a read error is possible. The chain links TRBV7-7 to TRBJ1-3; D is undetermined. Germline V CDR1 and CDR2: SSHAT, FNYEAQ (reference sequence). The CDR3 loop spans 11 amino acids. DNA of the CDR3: TGTGCTAGCAGCAGTGGAAACACCATATATTTT. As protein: CASSSGNTIYF.

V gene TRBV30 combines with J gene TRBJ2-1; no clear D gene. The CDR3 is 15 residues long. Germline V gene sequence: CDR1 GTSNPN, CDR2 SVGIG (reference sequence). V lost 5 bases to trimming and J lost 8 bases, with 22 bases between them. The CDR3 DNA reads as TGTGCCTGGGGCGCCGGGCCTCTCGAGGTCCATGAGCAGTTCTTC. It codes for CAWGAGPLEVHEQFF.

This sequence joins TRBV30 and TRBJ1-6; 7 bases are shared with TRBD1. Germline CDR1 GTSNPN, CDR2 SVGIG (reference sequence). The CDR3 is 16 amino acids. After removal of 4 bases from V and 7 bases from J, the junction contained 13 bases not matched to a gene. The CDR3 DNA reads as TGTGCCTGGATGAAACCAGGACAGGCCTGGAATTCACCCCTCCACTTT. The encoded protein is CAWMKPGQAWNSPLHF.

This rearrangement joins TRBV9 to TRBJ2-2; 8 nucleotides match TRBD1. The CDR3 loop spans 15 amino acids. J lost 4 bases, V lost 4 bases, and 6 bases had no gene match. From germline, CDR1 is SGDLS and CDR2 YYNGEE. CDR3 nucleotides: TGTGCCAGCAGCTTGGACAGGGTGGGCACCGGGGAGCTGTTTTTT. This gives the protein CASSLDRVGTGELFF.

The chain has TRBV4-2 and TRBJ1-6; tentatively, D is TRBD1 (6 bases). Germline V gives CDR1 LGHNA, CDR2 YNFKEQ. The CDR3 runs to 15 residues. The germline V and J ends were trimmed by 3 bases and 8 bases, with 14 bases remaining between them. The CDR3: CASSQGSGVDSPLHF. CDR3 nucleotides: TGTGCCAGCAGCCAGGGTTCAGGGGTGGATTCACCCCTCCACTTT.

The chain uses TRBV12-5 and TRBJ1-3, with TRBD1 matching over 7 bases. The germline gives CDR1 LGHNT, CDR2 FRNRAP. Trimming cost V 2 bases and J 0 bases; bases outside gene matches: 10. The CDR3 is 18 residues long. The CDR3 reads CASGLNRGGLSSGNTIYF. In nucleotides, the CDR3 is TGTGCTAGTGGTTTGAACAGGGGAGGCCTAAGCTCTGGAAACACCATATATTTT.

CDR3 sequence (DNA): TGTGCCAGCAGGCAGGGGGCTCTAGAAAAACTGTTTTTT. Protein: CASRQGALEKLFF. The V and J genes are TRBV2 and TRBJ1-4; 8 bases line up with TRBD1. The V segment lost 6 bases and the J segment 8 bases; nucleotides outside the gene matches: 5. Germline values: CDR1 SNHLY, CDR2 FYNNEI. The CDR3 has 13 residues.

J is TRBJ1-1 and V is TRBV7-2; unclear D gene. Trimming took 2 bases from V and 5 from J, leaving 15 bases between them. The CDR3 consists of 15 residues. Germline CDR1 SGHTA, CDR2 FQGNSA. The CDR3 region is CASSLTAGVKTEAFF. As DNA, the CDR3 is TGTGCCAGCAGCTTAACGGCGGGCGTAAAGACTGAAGCTTTCTTT. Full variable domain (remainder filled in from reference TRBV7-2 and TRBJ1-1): GAGVSQSPSNKVTEKGKDVELRCDPISGHTALYWYRQSLGQGLEFLIYFQGNSAPDKSGLPSDRFSAERTGGSVSTLTIQRTQQEDSAVYLCASSLTAGVKTEAFFGQGTRLTVV.

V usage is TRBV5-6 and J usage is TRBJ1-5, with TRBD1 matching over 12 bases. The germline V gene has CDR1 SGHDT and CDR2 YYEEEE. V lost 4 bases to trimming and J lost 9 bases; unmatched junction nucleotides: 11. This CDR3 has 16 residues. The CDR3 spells CASSLGTGGWRGPQHF. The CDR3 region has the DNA TGTGCCAGCAGCCTAGGGACAGGGGGCTGGAGGGGGCCCCAGCATTTT.

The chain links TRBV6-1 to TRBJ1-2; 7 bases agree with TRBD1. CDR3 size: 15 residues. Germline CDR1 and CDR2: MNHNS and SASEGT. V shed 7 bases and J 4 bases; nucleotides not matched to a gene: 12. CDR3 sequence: CASTGGDSYFYGYTF. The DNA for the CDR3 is TGTGCCAGCACGGGAGGGGACAGCTACTTCTATGGCTACACCTTC.

The CDR3 loop reads CASSQGRLSTSGANVLTF. CDR3 nucleotide sequence: TGTGCCAGCAGCCAGGGACGGCTATCAACATCTGGGGCCAACGTCCTGACTTTC. The V gene is TRBV7-9, the J gene TRBJ2-6, with D perhaps matching TRBD1 or TRBD2 (5 bases each). The germline gives CDR1 SEHNR, CDR2 FQNEAQ (reference sequence). The CDR3 has 18 amino acids. Trimming cost V 5 bases and J 1 base, with 18 bases left between them.

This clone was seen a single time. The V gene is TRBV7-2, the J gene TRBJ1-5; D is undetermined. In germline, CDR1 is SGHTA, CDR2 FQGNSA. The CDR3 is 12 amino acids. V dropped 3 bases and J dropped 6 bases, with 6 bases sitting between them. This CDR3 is CASSLEVQPQHF. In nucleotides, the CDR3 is TGTGCCAGCAGCTTGGAAGTTCAGCCCCAGCATTTT.

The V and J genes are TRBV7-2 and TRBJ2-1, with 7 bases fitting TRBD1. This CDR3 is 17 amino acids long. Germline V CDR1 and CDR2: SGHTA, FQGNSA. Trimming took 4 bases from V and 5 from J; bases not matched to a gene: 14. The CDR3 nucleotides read TGTGCCAGCAGCTCAGGCGCCTTGGGACAGTTTAACAATGAGCAGTTCTTC. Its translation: CASSSGALGQFNNEQFF.